This is a list of T cell receptor beta chains from one sample in a study of beta chain features in type 1 diabetes. Sequencing used immunoSEQ multiplex PCR; TCRdb keeps in-frame clones, though not all of them. The sample consists of about 28,000 clones, around 54% of them appearing once. The sample taken for sequencing was Tregs from blood. These receptors were collected from a woman aged 18 to 35 with type 1 diabetes. Both conserved end residues are part of each CDR3. The D gene is left open where the match is weak. Clone size appears in some rows only: once, few, many, or a class for an expanded clone.

v_gene	d_gene	j_gene	abundance	CDR3nt	CDR3aa
TRBV28	.	TRBJ1-5	.	TGTGCCAGCAGTCCCCGGCCGGGGCAGCCCCAGCATTTT	CASSPRPGQPQHF
TRBV10-1	.	TRBJ2-1	.	TGCGCCAGCAGTGAAGGGAAGGGAGGTAACAATGAGCAGTTCTTC	CASSEGKGGNNEQFF
TRBV6-5	.	TRBJ1-1	few	TGTGCCAGCAGTGAAACGGGGAGGGGGACTGAAGCTTTCTTT	CASSETGRGTEAFF
TRBV9	.	TRBJ2-2	.	TGTGCCAGCAGTGACACGAACACCGGGGAGCTGTTTTTT	CASSDTNTGELFF
TRBV5-1	TRBD1	TRBJ1-1	.	TGCGCCAGCAGCTACGGGACAGGAGGGTACACTGAAGCTTTCTTT	CASSYGTGGYTEAFF
TRBV4-3	.	TRBJ1-2	.	TGCGCCAGCAGCCAAGATGCCAGGGTAAACTATGGCTACACCTTC	CASSQDARVNYGYTF
TRBV27	TRBD1	TRBJ1-1	few	TGTGCCAGCAGTCCGGACAGGGGGCGGGTAGTGAACACTGAAGCTTTCTTT	CASSPDRGRVVNTEAFF
TRBV28	TRBD2	TRBJ2-7	.	TGTGCCAGCAGCTCAGTGGGAGCGGGAGTGGGGGAGCAGTACTTC	CASSSVGAGVGEQYF
TRBV28	TRBD2	TRBJ2-7	once	TGTGCCAGCAGTCTCCCGGGGGAGGGAAGGTACGAGCAGTACTTC	CASSLPGEGRYEQYF
TRBV4-1	.	TRBJ2-1	.	TGCGCCAGCAGCCAAGAACAACTAGGGGGTGAGCAGTTCTTC	CASSQEQLGGEQFF
TRBV15	TRBD1	TRBJ1-2	once	TGTGCCACCAGCGCCTACAGGGGGGATTATGGCTACACCTTC	CATSAYRGDYGYTF
TRBV28	TRBD2	TRBJ2-7	.	TGTGCCAGCAGACCCGGTCCGAGGACTAGCGGGAGAAGTCCCTACGAGCAGTACTTC	CASRPGPRTSGRSPYEQYF
TRBV5-1	.	TRBJ1-1	few	TGCGCCAGCAGCTTGGTCCCCGGGTCTGAAGCTTTCTTT	CASSLVPGSEAFF
TRBV7-2	.	TRBJ2-2	.	TGTGCCAGCAGCTTAGAATGGAGCTCCGGGGGGGAGCTGTTTTTT	CASSLEWSSGGELFF
TRBV5-6	TRBD1	TRBJ1-1	.	TGTGCCAGCAGCTTTCAGGGGGATGTCAACACTGAAGCTTTCTTT	CASSFQGDVNTEAFF
TRBV18	.	TRBJ2-1	once	TGTGCCAGCTCCGAGAACGACAATGAGCAGTTCTTC	CASSENDNEQFF
TRBV7-2	TRBD2	TRBJ2-7	.	TGTGCCAGCAGCCAAGCGGGGGATACTTTTTACGAGCAGTACTTC	CASSQAGDTFYEQYF
TRBV2	.	TRBJ1-5	.	TGTGCCAGCAAAGGGGAACAAGGTAATCAGCCCCAGCATTTT	CASKGEQGNQPQHF
TRBV13	TRBD2	TRBJ2-1	.	TGTGCCAGCAGTCCTGGGACTAGCGGGAGCAATGAGCAGTTCTTC	CASSPGTSGSNEQFF
TRBV7-6	TRBD2	TRBJ2-5	once	TGTGCCAGCAGCTTAGGGCTAGCGGTAACTCAAGAGACCCAGTACTTC	CASSLGLAVTQETQYF
TRBV28	.	TRBJ2-1	few	TGTGCCAGCACCACAGGGTCCTACAATGAGCAGTTCTTC	CASTTGSYNEQFF
TRBV7-9	.	TRBJ2-3	.	TGTGCCAGCAGCCTTGATACTCGCACAGATACGCAGTATTTT	CASSLDTRTDTQYF
TRBV18	TRBD1	TRBJ2-7	.	TGTGCCAGCTCACCACCGACAGGGACCTACGAGCAGTACTTC	CASSPPTGTYEQYF
TRBV15	TRBD2	TRBJ2-2	.	TGTGCCACCAGCAGAGATCTGGGAGCGGGAGGGTCAAACACCGGGGAGCTGTTTTTT	CATSRDLGAGGSNTGELFF
TRBV30	TRBD2	TRBJ2-5	few	TGTGCCTGGAGTGGGGGACTAGCGGGAGGGGGGGGAGAGACCCAGTACTTC	CAWSGGLAGGGGETQYF
TRBV29-1	TRBD1	TRBJ2-3	few	TGCAGCGTTGACGGGACAGGTGGGACAGATACGCAGTATTTT	CSVDGTGGTDTQYF
TRBV19	TRBD2	TRBJ2-5	.	TGTGCCAGTAGTACCAGCGGGAGGGCTGCGGAGACCCAGTACTTC	CASSTSGRAAETQYF
TRBV18	.	TRBJ2-1	.	TGTGCCAGCTCAGGGGCTCCCCAGGCTTCCTACAATGAGCAGTTCTTC	CASSGAPQASYNEQFF
TRBV7-3	.	TRBJ2-5	.	TGTGCCAGCAGCTTTATTTCGGGGAGGAGAGAGACCCAGTACTTC	CASSFISGRRETQYF
TRBV25-1	.	TRBJ2-1	.	TGTGCCAGCGGCCGGGACTCCAGCAATGAGCAGTTCTTC	CASGRDSSNEQFF
TRBV29-1	.	TRBJ1-2	.	TGCAGCGTTTCCCTTTATGGCTACACCTTC	CSVSLYGYTF
TRBV30	TRBD2	TRBJ2-3	once	TGTGCCTGGAGATCCCAGACTAGCGGGAGCACAGATACGCAGTATTTT	CAWRSQTSGSTDTQYF
TRBV7-8	TRBD1	TRBJ2-7	.	TGTGCCAGCAGCTTAGCACAGGGGGCTACCTCCTACGAGCAGTACTTC	CASSLAQGATSYEQYF
TRBV6-5	.	TRBJ2-5	.	TGTGCCAGCAGTTACAGGCGGAGCCCAACCCAAGAGACCCAGTACTTC	CASSYRRSPTQETQYF
TRBV29-1	TRBD1	TRBJ2-1	few	TGCAGCGTGACAGGGCTCTCCTACAATGAGCAGTTCTTC	CSVTGLSYNEQFF
TRBV5-4	TRBD2	TRBJ2-5	.	TGTGCCAGCAGCCCCACGGGCGGGAGGGCCCTCAGAGAGACCCAGTACTTC	CASSPTGGRALRETQYF
TRBV7-9	TRBD2	TRBJ2-3	.	TGTGCCAGCAGCCGACTAGCGGTTTACACAGATACGCAGTATTTT	CASSRLAVYTDTQYF
TRBV18	.	TRBJ2-5	few	TGTGCCAGCTCACCTCCGGGGGAAGAGGAGACCCAGTACTTC	CASSPPGEEETQYF
TRBV4-2	.	TRBJ2-3	.	TGTGCCAGCAGCCAAAGCGGGTCTAGCACAGATACGCAGTATTTT	CASSQSGSSTDTQYF